This T cell receptor (beta chain) was observed in a study of T cells in Graves' hyperthyroidism and ophthalmopathy. Study conclusions and caveats: A model of 13 V-J pairs discriminated ophthalmopathy from stable hyperthyroidism. The blood repertoire included most of the expanded thyroid clonotypes above 0.001.

Ophthalmopathy in the patients scored at least 3 on Clinical Activity Score and at least 4 on NOSPECS grade, lasting under 3 months. Roughly 9.1 ml of fresh peripheral blood supplied the PBMCs. The CDR3 is 15 amino acids. Losses at the gene ends were 4 bases for V and 7 bases for J; bases not matched to a gene: 8. Germline V CDR1 and CDR2: MGHRA, YSYEKL. Points on this clonotype: Its antigen is not known.

TCR beta CDR3 region amplification was performed from RNA transcripts. First-round RT-PCR targeting the TCR CDR3 was performed with the HTBI primer set. Via MiXCR, TCRdb re-called the multiplex PCR reads, giving one row per CDR3 protein. The table includes hundreds of thousands of distinct CDR3 sequences, roughly 14% detected once. Source material: blood. The source is a woman between 45 and 60 years old with Graves' ophthalmopathy. This chain links TRBV4-1 with TRBJ2-5; 11 bases are a match to TRBD2. The CDR3 DNA reads TGCGCCAGCAGCCCCGGGACTAGCGGACTCGGGACCCAGTACTTC. Residues: CASSPGTSGLGTQYF.